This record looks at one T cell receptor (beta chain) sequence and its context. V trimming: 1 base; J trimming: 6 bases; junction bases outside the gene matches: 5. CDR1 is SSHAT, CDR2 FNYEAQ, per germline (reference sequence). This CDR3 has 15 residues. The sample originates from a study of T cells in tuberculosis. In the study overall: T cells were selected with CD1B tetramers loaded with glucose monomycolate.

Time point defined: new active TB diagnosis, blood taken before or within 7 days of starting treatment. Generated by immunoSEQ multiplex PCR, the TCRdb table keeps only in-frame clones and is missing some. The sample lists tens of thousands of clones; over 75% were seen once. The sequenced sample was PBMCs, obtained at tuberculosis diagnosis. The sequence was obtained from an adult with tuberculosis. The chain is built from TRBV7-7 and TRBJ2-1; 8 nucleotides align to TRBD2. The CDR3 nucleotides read TGTGCCAGCAGCTTAGGCAGCGGGAGTGGCAATGAGCAGTTCTTC. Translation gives CASSLGSGSGNEQFF.